One sample yielded the 4 T cell receptor beta chains listed below, sequenced in a study of cytomegalovirus exposure and HLA in healthy donors. With 60 Vbeta and 13 Jbeta primers, the PCR was carried out. Produced via immunoSEQ multiplex PCR; TCRdb's table is partial and in-frame only. The data show 150,000 or so clones, approximately 82% seen once. Sequenced sample: PBMCs. These receptors originate from a male donor in good health and CMV-seronegative.

The V and J genes are TRBV15 and TRBJ1-2, with unresolved D. The CDR3 spans 18 residues. CDR1 is LNHNV, CDR2 YYDKDF, per germline (reference sequence). V gave up 0 bases and J gave up 8 bases, with 25 bases separating them. In DNA form, the CDR3 reads TGTGCCACCAGCAGAGATCCGAGGGTTCAGGCCATCACGGGGGGCTACACCTTC. It codes for CATSRDPRVQAITGGYTF.

V usage is TRBV27 and J usage is TRBJ2-4; TRBD1 agrees at 11 bases. The V gene's germline CDR1 is MNHEY and CDR2 SMNVEV (reference sequence). CDR3 length: 19 amino acids. Trimming cost V 0 bases and J 0 bases; bases outside gene matches: 7. The chain's CDR3 is CASSLSQFGQGAAKNIQYF. In DNA form, the CDR3 reads TGTGCCAGCAGTTTATCGCAGTTTGGACAGGGGGCAGCCAAAAACATTCAGTACTTC.

The chain is built from TRBV7-3 and TRBJ2-1; 10 nucleotides agree with TRBD2. V lost 1 base and J lost 7; bases outside the gene matches: 4. CDR3 size: 15 residues. Germline V CDR1 and CDR2: SGHTA, FQGTGA. The CDR3 DNA reads as TGTGCCAGCAGCTTAATGCTAGCGGGAGTGAATGAGCAGTTCTTC. The encoded protein is CASSLMLAGVNEQFF.

V usage is TRBV27 and J usage is TRBJ2-4, with a tentative D call TRBD1 (6 bases). The V end lost 8 bases, the J end lost 0 bases, and 20 bases lay between the germline ends. The CDR3 has 17 residues. The germline CDR1 and CDR2 sequences are MNHEY and SMNVEV (reference sequence). This chain's CDR3 is CASGQQGLSIAKNIQYF. DNA for the CDR3: TGTGCCAGCGGCCAACAGGGCCTATCGATAGCCAAAAACATTCAGTACTTC.